One and the same sample provided the 30 T cell receptor beta chains below, sequenced in a study of blood T cell repertoires in COVID-19. Produced via immunoSEQ multiplex PCR; TCRdb's table is partial and in-frame only. Of a few hundred thousand clones in the sample, about 79% were seen once. Sequenced: peripheral blood. All receptors come from a woman aged 35 to 49 who had recovered from COVID-19.

In this sample, this clone turned up a few times. The gene calls are TRBV4-2 and TRBJ2-1; TRBD2 matches 7 bases. Germline V CDR1 and CDR2: LGHNA, YNFKEQ. This CDR3 contains 16 residues. V dropped 4 bases and J dropped 9; count of bases not matched to a gene: 15. The CDR3 bases are TGTGCCAGCAGCCCAGTTGGGACTATCTCTTCGGGTGAGCAGTTCTTC. Translated, it gives CASSPVGTISSGEQFF.

The rearrangement links TRBV3-1 (or the pseudogene TRBV3-2) to TRBJ2-2, with TRBD1 as a possible D gene (6 bases). Germline CDR1 is LGHDT and CDR2 is YNNKEL (reference sequence). V dropped 1 base and J dropped 6 bases, with 12 bases sitting between them. CDR3 length equals 15 residues. CDR3 in amino acids: CASSQGSGVAGELFF. DNA of the CDR3: TGTGCCAGCAGCCAAGGATCAGGGGTGGCCGGGGAGCTGTTTTTT.

The gene calls are TRBV7-2 and TRBJ1-2, with D hard to call. This CDR3 spans 14 amino acids. From germline, CDR1 is SGHTA and CDR2 FQGNSA. Trimming removed 9 bases at V and 5 bases at J, with 19 bases between. In DNA, the CDR3 is TGTGCCAGTAGTACTTACGGGAGCTCATATGGCTACACCTTC. It translates to CASSTYGSSYGYTF. The full variable domain, completed using reference TRBV7-2 and TRBJ1-2, is GAGVSQSPSNKVTEKGKDVELRCDPISGHTALYWYRQSLGQGLEFLIYFQGNSAPDKSGLPSDRFSAERTGGSVSTLTIQRTQQEDSAVYLCASSTYGSSYGYTFGSGTRLTVV.

The J gene is TRBJ2-2, the V gene TRBV6-2 or TRBV6-3; no definite D call. Looked up from germline, CDR1 is MNHEY and CDR2 is SVGEGT. V was shortened by 5 bases and J by 0 bases, with 4 bases between the two germline ends. CDR3 size: 13 residues. The CDR3 DNA follows: TGTGCCAGCAGTCCCACGAACACCGGGGAGCTGTTTTTT. This encodes CASSPTNTGELFF.

The chain combines TRBV7-2 with TRBJ1-3; D may be TRBD1 (5 bases). Trimming removed 5 bases at V and 2 bases at J, with 13 bases between. This CDR3 is 15 amino acids long. Germline values: CDR1 SGHTA, CDR2 FQGNSA. CDR3: CASSRSTGTGNTIYF. The CDR3 DNA reads TGTGCCAGCAGCCGGAGTACAGGAACTGGAAACACCATATATTTT.

This sequence joins TRBV7-9 and TRBJ1-3; no clear D gene. The CDR3 length is 14 residues. Germline loops: CDR1 SEHNR, CDR2 FQNEAQ (reference sequence). The V end was cut by 5 bases, the J end by 0 bases, with 8 bases between. CDR3 DNA sequence: TGTGCCAGCAGCAAACTGAGCTCTGGAAACACCATATATTTT. Translation: CASSKLSSGNTIYF.

This chain uses TRBV3-1 (or the pseudogene TRBV3-2) with TRBJ1-2; 8 bases agree with TRBD1. CDR3 length equals 13 residues. CDR1 is LGHDT, CDR2 YNNKEL, per germline (reference sequence). Germline trimming cut 4 bases from V and 7 bases from J; bases unmatched to any gene: 5. The CDR3 DNA is TGTGCCAGCAGCCCAGGGGGCGCAGGTGGCTACACCTTC. Protein product: CASSPGGAGGYTF.

The rearrangement uses TRBV2 and TRBJ1-2; TRBD1 might be the D (6 bases). Germline loops: CDR1 SNHLY, CDR2 FYNNEI. There are 13 residues in the CDR3. The V end lost 5 bases, the J end lost 2 bases, and 9 bases lay between the germline ends. DNA of the CDR3: TGTGCCAGCAGTAATGGACAGAACTATGGCTACACCTTC. The encoded protein is CASSNGQNYGYTF.

This chain links TRBV7-2 with TRBJ1-4; 10 positions agree with TRBD1. V lost 5 bases to trimming and J lost 6 bases; unmatched junction nucleotides: 9. The CDR3 is 16 amino acids. The V gene's germline CDR1 is SGHTA and CDR2 FQGNSA. The CDR3 reads CASSLGTGDRDEKLFF. In nucleotides, the CDR3 is TGTGCCAGCAGCCTAGGGACAGGGGATCGGGATGAAAAACTGTTTTTT. The complete variable domain, with remaining parts taken from reference TRBV7-2 and TRBJ1-4, reads GAGVSQSPSNKVTEKGKDVELRCDPISGHTALYWYRQSLGQGLEFLIYFQGNSAPDKSGLPSDRFSAERTGGSVSTLTIQRTQQEDSAVYLCASSLGTGDRDEKLFFGSGTQLSVL.

The chain couples TRBV7-2 to TRBJ1-1; maybe TRBD1 (6 bases). V was cut by 5 bases and J by 5 bases, with 15 bases left in between. There are 14 residues in the CDR3. CDR1 and CDR2 (germline): SGHTA, FQGNSA. This CDR3 reads CASSQQGRGTEAFF. DNA for the CDR3: TGTGCCAGCAGCCAACAGGGTCGGGGAACTGAAGCTTTCTTT.

V is TRBV6-2 or TRBV6-3 and J is TRBJ1-2; 7 nucleotides align to TRBD1. Germline CDR1 and CDR2: MNHEY and SVGEGT. Unmatched junction bases numbered 10, after V lost 5 bases and J lost 1 base. The CDR3 has 16 residues. The CDR3 DNA reads TGTGCCAGCAGTAATCGGACAGGAAACTATAACTATGGCTACACCTTC. Translated, it gives CASSNRTGNYNYGYTF.

This chain connects TRBV7-9 to TRBJ2-2; D perhaps matches TRBD1 (6 bases). The germline V gene encodes CDR1 SEHNR and CDR2 FQNEAQ (reference sequence). The V and J ends lost 0 bases and 1 base respectively, with 9 bases between them. CDR3 length equals 16 residues. This CDR3 is CASSLAGARNTGELFF. In nucleotides, the CDR3 is TGTGCCAGCAGCTTAGCGGGGGCGAGGAACACCGGGGAGCTGTTTTTT.

The V gene is TRBV6-5, the J gene TRBJ1-1; D unresolved. Germline V CDR1 and CDR2: MNHEY, SVGAGI. CDR3 length: 13 amino acids. Trimming stripped 1 base from V and 1 base from J, with 4 bases between. Here the CDR3 DNA reads TGTGCCAGCAGTTACTTCCGGAACACTGAAGCTTTCTTT. Translation: CASSYFRNTEAFF.

Only a few counts were recorded for this clone. This chain connects TRBV7-9 to TRBJ1-2, with TRBD1 matching 9 bases. Trimming removed 5 bases from V and 4 bases from J; junction bases left unmatched: 17. The CDR3 sequence is 18 residues long. Looked up from germline, CDR1 is SEHNR and CDR2 is FQNEAQ (reference sequence). CDR3 nucleotides: TGTGCCAGCAGCCGTAACAATCCCCACACAGGGGGCGGCTATGGCTACACCTTC. This gives the protein CASSRNNPHTGGGYGYTF.

This clone was picked up one time. The chain employs TRBV7-3 and TRBJ2-1, with a possible D match to TRBD2 (6 bases). The CDR3 runs to 15 residues. V gave up 2 bases and J gave up 0 bases, with 8 bases separating them. Germline CDR1 SGHTA, CDR2 FQGTGA. In DNA form, the CDR3 reads TGTGCCAGCAGCTTAGGCGGGACCTCCTACAATGAGCAGTTCTTC. This codes for CASSLGGTSYNEQFF.

The rearrangement uses TRBV7-8 and TRBJ2-7; 10 nucleotides line up with TRBD2. From germline, CDR1 is SGHVS and CDR2 FQNEAQ. J lost 2 bases, V lost 4 bases, and 5 bases had no gene match. The CDR3 totals 15 residues. The DNA of the CDR3 is TGTGCCAGCAGCTACCTAGCGGGGGATGCCTACGAGCAGTACTTC. Its translation: CASSYLAGDAYEQYF.

The CDR3 is CASSLALAADTQYF. The CDR3 DNA sequence: TGCGCCAGCAGCTTGGCACTAGCGGCAGATACGCAGTATTTT. J is TRBJ2-3 and V is TRBV5-1; 8 bases match TRBD2. The CDR3 consists of 14 residues. The trim removed 0 bases at V and 4 bases at J, leaving 1 base unmatched. From germline, CDR1 is SGHRS and CDR2 YFSETQ.

This chain joins TRBV21-1 and TRBJ1-6. TRBV21-1 is designated a pseudogene. This CDR3 spans 19 amino acids. The CDR3 bases are TGTGCCAGCAGCAAAACCGGGAGGACAGACACAGGGCGCAATTCACCCCTCCACTTT. Protein: CASSKTGRTDTGRNSPLHF.

The CDR3 DNA reads as TGCGCCAGCAGCCTAAAGGGAGGGAACTCAGATACGCAGTATTTT. Amino acids: CASSLKGGNSDTQYF. V usage is TRBV5-1 and J usage is TRBJ2-3; 7 bases match TRBD2. The V segment lost 4 bases and the J segment 4 bases; nucleotides outside the gene matches: 9. This CDR3 has 15 residues. Looked up from germline, CDR1 is SGHRS and CDR2 is YFSETQ.

This chain links TRBV11-2 with TRBJ2-3; 8 nucleotides line up with TRBD2. The CDR3 covers 15 residues. CDR1 SGHAT and CDR2 FQNNGV come from the germline V gene. Unmatched junction bases numbered 5, after V lost 1 base and J lost 5 bases. The CDR3 nucleotides are TGTGCCAGCAGCTTAGCGGGGGGGCTGGGAGATACGCAGTATTTT. This gives the protein CASSLAGGLGDTQYF.

V gene TRBV7-6 combines with J gene TRBJ2-1; 10 nucleotides align to TRBD1. The CDR3 runs to 16 residues. In germline, CDR1 is SGHVS, CDR2 FNYEAQ. The V and J ends lost 9 bases and 10 bases, in that order; junction bases with no gene match: 18. CDR3 sequence: CASSPVGTGALREQFF. The CDR3, as DNA: TGTGCCAGTAGCCCCGTTGGGACAGGGGCCCTCAGGGAGCAGTTCTTC.

This clone has more than one count but fewer than ten. The V gene is TRBV18, the J gene TRBJ1-1; D is uncertain. Germline CDR1 is KGHSH and CDR2 is LQKENI. This CDR3 contains 12 residues. The V end was cut by 4 bases, the J end by 8 bases, with 11 bases between. The CDR3 reads CASSRYQAEAFF. In nucleotides, the CDR3 is TGTGCCAGCTCACGGTACCAGGCGGAAGCTTTCTTT.

J is TRBJ1-2 and V is TRBV7-2; the D gene is possibly TRBD1 (5 bases). CDR1 is SGHTA, CDR2 FQGNSA, per germline. The CDR3 runs 15 residues. The germline V and J ends were trimmed by 0 bases and 3 bases, with 11 bases remaining between them. The CDR3 DNA is TGTGCCAGCAGCTTAGCTGGGGCCTATGACTATGGCTACACCTTC. The encoded protein is CASSLAGAYDYGYTF. Filled out from reference TRBV7-2 and TRBJ1-2, the complete variable domain reads GAGVSQSPSNKVTEKGKDVELRCDPISGHTALYWYRQSLGQGLEFLIYFQGNSAPDKSGLPSDRFSAERTGGSVSTLTIQRTQQEDSAVYLCASSLAGAYDYGYTFGSGTRLTVV.

This rearrangement joins TRBV5-6 to TRBJ2-7; 7 nucleotides agree with TRBD1. The CDR3 is 14 amino acids. The germline CDR1 and CDR2 sequences are SGHDT and YYEEEE. V was pared by 2 bases and J by 2 bases, with 4 bases of the junction left unmatched. In DNA, the CDR3 is TGTGCCAGCAGCTTCTGGGACAGCGCCTACGAGCAGTACTTC. Its translation: CASSFWDSAYEQYF. Combining the CDR3 with reference TRBV5-6 and TRBJ2-7 gives the whole variable domain DAGVTQSPTHLIKTRGQQVTLRCSPKSGHDTVSWYQQALGQGPQFIFQYYEEEERQRGNFPDRFSGHQFPNYSSELNVNALLLGDSALYLCASSFWDSAYEQYFGPGTRLTVT.

This CDR3 is CASSLGQMNEKLFF. CDR3 DNA sequence: TGCGCCAGCAGCCTTGGACAGATGAATGAAAAACTGTTTTTT. This chain uses TRBV5-1 with TRBJ1-4, with D tentatively TRBD1 (6 bases). Trimming shortened V by 4 bases and J by 5 bases, and 12 bases separated the two germline ends. Per germline, CDR1 SGHRS and CDR2 YFSETQ. The CDR3 consists of 14 residues.

V is TRBV11-3 and J is TRBJ2-5, with 11 bases that match TRBD1. The CDR3 runs to 15 residues. Germline V gene data show CDR1 as SGHNT and CDR2 as YENEEA. The J segment lost 5 bases and the V segment lost 4 bases, leaving 6 bases of the junction unmatched. CDR3 coding DNA: TGTGCCAGCAGCTCCTGGGACAGGGGGGAGGAGACCCAGTACTTC. The encoded protein is CASSSWDRGEETQYF.

The CDR3 spells CAIREGGNYNEQFF. CDR3 coding DNA: TGTGCCATCAGGGAGGGGGGGAATTACAATGAGCAGTTCTTC. This chain uses TRBV10-3 with TRBJ2-1; possible D gene TRBD2, 7 bases. The ends were cut back, 6 bases at V and 4 bases at J, with 13 bases in the middle. The CDR3 contains 14 residues. The germline V gene has CDR1 ENHRY and CDR2 SYGVKD.

J is TRBJ1-2 and V is TRBV5-6; no firm D call. Trimming stripped 2 bases from V and 4 bases from J, with 12 bases between. CDR1 is SGHDT and CDR2 is YYEEEE in the germline V gene. The CDR3 loop spans 14 amino acids. CDR3 in DNA: TGTGCCAGCAGCTTTTTTTCACTCTCCTATGGCTACACCTTC. Translation gives CASSFFSLSYGYTF.

This chain uses TRBV2 with TRBJ2-5; 12 bases are a match to TRBD2. Germline values: CDR1 SNHLY, CDR2 FYNNEI. The CDR3 runs to 15 residues. V trimming: 6 bases; J trimming: 2 bases; junction bases outside the gene matches: 4. The CDR3 region has the DNA TGTGCCAGCAGCGCTAGCGGGGGGGGGCAAGAGACCCAGTACTTC. Translation gives CASSASGGGQETQYF.

The chain combines TRBV7-2 with TRBJ1-4, with D perhaps TRBD1 (6 bases). Germline V gene lookup returns CDR1 SGHTA and CDR2 FQGNSA. The CDR3 is made up of 16 amino acids. V lost 1 base, J lost 4 bases, and 13 bases lay in between. The CDR3 nucleotides read TGTGCCAGCAGCTTAGTTAAGGGGGTCGGTAATGAAAAACTGTTTTTT. Residues: CASSLVKGVGNEKLFF.